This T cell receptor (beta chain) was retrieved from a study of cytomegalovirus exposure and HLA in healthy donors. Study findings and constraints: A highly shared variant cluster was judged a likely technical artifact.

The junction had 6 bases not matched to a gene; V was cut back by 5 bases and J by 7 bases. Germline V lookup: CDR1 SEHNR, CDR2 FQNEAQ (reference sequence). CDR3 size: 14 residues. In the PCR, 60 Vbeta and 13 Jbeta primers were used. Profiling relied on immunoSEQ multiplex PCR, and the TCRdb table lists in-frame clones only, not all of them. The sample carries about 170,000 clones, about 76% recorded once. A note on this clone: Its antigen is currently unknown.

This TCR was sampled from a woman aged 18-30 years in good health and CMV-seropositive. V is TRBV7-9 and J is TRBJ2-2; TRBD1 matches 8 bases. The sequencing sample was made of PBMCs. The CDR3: CASSGTGGIGELFF. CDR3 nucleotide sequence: TGTGCCAGCAGCGGAACAGGGGGTATCGGGGAGCTGTTTTTT.